This TCR beta chain was sequenced for a study of response to subunit inactivated influenza vaccine. Regarding the study as a whole: Authors suggested each seasonal influenza vaccination recruits few new T cells.

MiXCR, run by TCRdb on the RT-PCR reads, gives a single entry per CDR3 protein. The data show 650,000 to 850,000 distinct CDR3 sequences, more than 11% seen once. Comments on this clonotype: Its antigen remains unidentified.

The TCR was taken from a man over 45 who received an inactivated influenza vaccine. The sample here was PBMCs from blood, taken approximately 15 days before vaccination.

The CDR3 is CASSQPGGQGSYEQYF. The CDR3, as DNA: TGTGCCAGCAGCCAACCTGGGGGACAGGGTTCCTACGAGCAGTACTTC. The chain carries TRBV4-2 and TRBJ2-7; TRBD1 matches at 9 bases. The CDR3 spans 16 residues. With 2 bases clipped from V and 1 base from J, the junction kept 6 bases outside the gene matches. In germline, CDR1 is LGHNA, CDR2 YNFKEQ.